This T cell receptor (beta chain) derives from a study of human T cells and chemical hapten exposure. V lost 3 bases and J lost 7, with 10 bases in between. This CDR3 is 13 amino acids long. Germline assignment: CDR1 WSHSY and CDR2 SAAADI. TCRdb re-called the RACE reads with MiXCR, one entry per CDR3 protein. The sample shows 150,000 to 200,000 distinct CDR3 sequences, about a quarter of them seen only once. Described time point: patch test 3, about 24 weeks after DPC sensitization. The treatment: therapeutic diphenylcyclopropenone sensitization with weekly scalp DPC. This chain uses TRBV10-2 with TRBJ1-5; TRBD1 is a possible D gene (5 bases). The source was whole blood, collected in connection with sensitization to the hapten diphenylcyclopropenone (DPC). This clonotype was obtained from a woman between 18 and 29 years old with alopecia areata. Some clones in this sample may be carry-over from other donors' samples. CDR3 in amino acids: CASSDREEQPQHF. The CDR3, as DNA: TGCGCCAGCAGTGACAGGGAGGAACAGCCCCAGCATTTT.